These 24 T cell receptor beta chains originate from one sample sequenced in a study of cytomegalovirus exposure and HLA in healthy donors. Clones were sequenced by immunoSEQ multiplex PCR, and TCRdb holds only the in-frame ones, with some missing. The table has fewer than 200,000 clones, around 84% seen once. Material for sequencing was PBMCs. The receptors were sampled from a young man in good health and CMV-seropositive.

The rearrangement joins TRBV5-8 to TRBJ2-1; no definite D call. The germline CDR1 and CDR2 sequences are SGHTS and YDEGEE. This CDR3 is 11 amino acids long. V shed 0 bases and J shed 9 bases, with 4 bases lying between them. CDR3 amino acids: CASSLAIEQFF. CDR3 DNA: TGTGCCAGCAGCTTGGCCATTGAGCAGTTCTTC.

The genes are TRBV2 and TRBJ1-1; 8 nucleotides line up with TRBD1. With V trimmed by 7 bases and J by 4 bases, 14 bases remained unmatched. The CDR3 extends over 16 amino acids. Germline CDR1 reads SNHLY; CDR2 reads FYNNEI. CDR3 bases: TGTGCCAGCAAAGGGCGGGCAGGGGGCGGTGGCACTGAAGCTTTCTTT. It translates to CASKGRAGGGGTEAFF.

The chain combines TRBV5-5 with TRBJ2-7; D not certain. V was shortened by 4 bases and J by 0 bases, with 11 bases between the two germline ends. Germline CDR1 and CDR2: SGHKS and YYEKEE (reference sequence). This CDR3 is 14 amino acids long. The CDR3 coding sequence is TGTGCCAGCAGCCTCTCATCCGGCTCCTACGAGCAGTACTTC. As protein: CASSLSSGSYEQYF.

The chain recombines TRBV7-6 with TRBJ2-3; 12 bases map to TRBD2. Looked up from germline, CDR1 is SGHVS and CDR2 is FNYEAQ. The CDR3 sequence is 16 residues long. V shed 1 base, J shed 7 bases, and the junction held 6 bases outside the gene matches. This chain's CDR3 is CASSLEASGGVNTQYF. The DNA for the CDR3 is TGTGCCAGCAGCTTAGAGGCTAGCGGGGGGGTAAATACGCAGTATTTT.

The rearrangement links TRBV27 to TRBJ2-3; TRBD1 might be the D (5 bases). Germline V gives CDR1 MNHEY, CDR2 SMNVEV (reference sequence). The CDR3 runs 14 residues. With 4 bases removed from V and 4 bases from J, the gap between germline ends came to 12 bases. CDR3 sequence: CASSSRRQPDTQYF. The CDR3 coding sequence is TGTGCCAGCAGTTCCCGCCGACAGCCAGATACGCAGTATTTT.

The rearrangement links TRBV5-6 to TRBJ2-7, with 9 nucleotides matching TRBD1. V shed 6 bases, J shed 5 bases, and the junction held 6 bases outside the gene matches. Germline V lookup: CDR1 SGHDT, CDR2 YYEEEE. This CDR3 comprises 13 residues. The CDR3 loop is CASTKDRGDEQYF. CDR3 DNA sequence: TGTGCCAGCACCAAGGACAGGGGCGACGAGCAGTACTTC.

V usage is TRBV5-1 and J usage is TRBJ2-3; the match to TRBD2 covers 14 bases. Germline V gene lookup returns CDR1 SGHRS and CDR2 YFSETQ. V was pared by 5 bases and J by 2 bases, with 10 bases of the junction left unmatched. The CDR3 runs to 18 residues. CDR3 DNA sequence: TGCGCCAGCAGTTCTGGACTAGCGGGAGGACGATCCACAGATACGCAGTATTTT. Its translation is CASSSGLAGGRSTDTQYF.

V usage is TRBV30 and J usage is TRBJ2-6; 8 positions agree with TRBD1. After removal of 4 bases from V and 3 bases from J, the junction contained 14 bases not matched to a gene. Germline-derived CDR1 and CDR2 are GTSNPN and SVGIG (reference sequence). This CDR3 contains 18 residues. This CDR3 reads CAWIQGAFLIGGANVLTF. CDR3 in DNA: TGTGCCTGGATCCAGGGGGCTTTTCTGATCGGTGGGGCCAACGTCCTGACTTTC. The whole variable domain, remainder taken from reference TRBV30 and TRBJ2-6, is SQTIHQWPATLVQPVGSPLSLECTVEGTSNPNLYWYRQAAGRGLQLLFYSVGIGQISSEVPQNLSASRPQDRQFILSSKKLLLSDSGFYLCAWIQGAFLIGGANVLTFGAGSRLTVL.

The chain joins TRBV18 to TRBJ1-4; a possible D gene is TRBD1 (6 bases). Trimming took off 6 bases at V and 0 bases at J, with 8 bases between the two ends. CDR1 and CDR2 (germline): KGHSH, LQKENI. The CDR3 consists of 14 residues. Here the CDR3 reads CASSAGATNEKLFF. In nucleotides, the CDR3 is TGTGCCAGCTCCGCAGGGGCAACTAATGAAAAACTGTTTTTT.

This chain links TRBV2 with TRBJ1-2; tentative D call: TRBD1 (5 bases). CDR1 and CDR2 (germline): SNHLY, FYNNEI. V lost 6 bases to trimming and J lost 8 bases, with 22 bases between them. CDR3 length: 15 residues. CDR3 sequence (DNA): TGTGCCAGCAGGAAGGGAGATTGGGGGGTCCGGGGCTACACCTTC. Protein sequence: CASRKGDWGVRGYTF.

This clone has only one observation. This chain connects TRBV28 to TRBJ1-4; 8 nucleotides match TRBD1. Germline CDR1 MDHEN, CDR2 SYDVKM. The J segment lost 8 bases and the V segment lost 9 bases, leaving 11 bases of the junction unmatched. CDR3 length: 14 amino acids. CDR3 sequence: CASLPDRELEKLFF. CDR3 DNA: TGTGCCAGTCTCCCGGACAGGGAGTTGGAAAAACTGTTTTTT.

This rearrangement joins TRBV9 to TRBJ1-2; 8 bases are shared with TRBD1. The length of the CDR3 is 15 residues. Germline V lookup: CDR1 SGDLS, CDR2 YYNGEE. Germline trimming cut 0 bases from V and 5 bases from J; bases unmatched to any gene: 6. The CDR3 reads CASSVGTGTPYGYTF. In DNA form, the CDR3 reads TGTGCCAGCAGCGTAGGGACAGGGACCCCTTATGGCTACACCTTC.

V gene TRBV10-3 combines with J gene TRBJ2-3; 11 nucleotides align to TRBD2. There are 19 residues in the CDR3. Germline CDR1 and CDR2: ENHRY and SYGVKD. J was trimmed by 2 bases and V by 8 bases; bases with no gene match: 18. Here the CDR3 DNA reads TGTGCCATCGGAGCCTCCGGGACTAGCGGCCCGTGGAACACAGATACGCAGTATTTT. Translation: CAIGASGTSGPWNTDTQYF.

V is TRBV6-1 and J is TRBJ2-1; TRBD2 aligns across 11 bases. Losses at the gene ends were 3 bases for V and 7 bases for J; bases not matched to a gene: 5. CDR1 and CDR2 (germline): MNHNS, SASEGT. The CDR3 consists of 15 residues. CDR3 in amino acids: CASSETSGIGNEQFF. CDR3 DNA sequence: TGTGCCAGCAGTGAGACTAGCGGGATAGGGAATGAGCAGTTCTTC.

This chain connects TRBV6-5 to TRBJ2-5; D not resolved. V gave up 10 bases and J gave up 5 bases, with 23 bases separating them. The CDR3 has 15 amino acids. Germline V gene lookup returns CDR1 MNHEY and CDR2 SVGAGI. The CDR3 coding sequence is TGTGCCATCTCGGGTCCCGGATCAGCAGAGGAGACCCAGTACTTC. Its protein product is CAISGPGSAEETQYF.

The chain combines TRBV4-1 with TRBJ2-1; tentatively, D is TRBD2 (5 bases). The V gene lost 4 bases and the J gene lost 0 bases, with 10 bases spanning the gap. Germline loops: CDR1 MGHRA, CDR2 YSYEKL. This CDR3 region has 15 residues. DNA for the CDR3: TGCGCCAGCAGCCTCGGGGATAGCTCCTACAATGAGCAGTTCTTC. Protein sequence: CASSLGDSSYNEQFF.

The rearrangement uses TRBV6-1 and TRBJ2-7, with 12 bases lining up with TRBD1. This CDR3 contains 14 residues. The junction had 8 bases not matched to a gene; V was cut back by 8 bases and J by 6 bases. From germline, CDR1 is MNHNS and CDR2 SASEGT. The CDR3 reads CASSGQGASLEQYF. For the CDR3, the DNA is TGTGCCAGCTCGGGACAGGGGGCCTCCCTCGAGCAGTACTTC.

The chain combines TRBV7-9 with TRBJ1-5; D is undetermined. Deletions cut 4 bases from V and 5 bases from J, with 15 bases between. Germline CDR1 is SEHNR and CDR2 is FQNEAQ (reference sequence). The length of the CDR3 is 15 residues. In nucleotides, the CDR3 is TGTGCCAGCAGCTCCCTGGGGAGCCCGGATCAGCCCCAGCATTTT. Translating it yields CASSSLGSPDQPQHF.

The chain employs TRBV19 and TRBJ2-3; 8 bases match TRBD1. This CDR3 comprises 13 residues. Looked up from germline, CDR1 is LNHDA and CDR2 is SQIVND (reference sequence). Trimming took 5 bases from V and 4 from J; bases not matched to a gene: 2. Here the CDR3 reads CASSYRGADTQYF. The CDR3 DNA reads TGTGCCAGTAGTTACAGGGGGGCAGATACGCAGTATTTT.

The chain links TRBV30 to TRBJ1-6; D remains unclear. Per germline, CDR1 GTSNPN and CDR2 SVGIG (reference sequence). This CDR3 contains 13 residues. Trimming removed 5 bases from V and 9 bases from J, with 14 bases in between. In DNA, the CDR3 is TGTGCCTGGCGTGGATCCGGTCTTTCACCCCTCCACTTT. Protein sequence: CAWRGSGLSPLHF.

This CDR3 reads CASTGGETQYF. The DNA of the CDR3 is TGTGCCAGCACGGGTGGGGAGACCCAGTACTTC. The chain has TRBV2 and TRBJ2-5; no firm D call. V was trimmed by 7 bases and J by 5 bases, leaving 8 bases between them. The CDR3 covers 11 residues. Germline values: CDR1 SNHLY, CDR2 FYNNEI.

This sequence joins TRBV4-2 and TRBJ2-3, with 8 bases lining up with TRBD1. CDR1 is LGHNA and CDR2 is YNFKEQ in the germline V gene. The ends lost 8 bases at V and 5 bases at J; junction bases unmatched: 12. The CDR3 has 15 residues. CDR3 sequence: CASRPGQGDGDTQYF. Written as DNA, the CDR3 is TGTGCCAGCCGCCCCGGACAGGGTGACGGAGATACGCAGTATTTT.

The chain combines TRBV4-1 with TRBJ2-3; no clear D. V lost 1 base and J lost 1, with 9 bases in between. CDR1 is MGHRA, CDR2 YSYEKL, per germline. The CDR3 contains 15 residues. CDR3 nucleotides: TGCGCCAGCAGCCAAGGCTCTAGACGCACAGATACGCAGTATTTT. Translation: CASSQGSRRTDTQYF.

V usage is TRBV28 and J usage is TRBJ2-4; perhaps TRBD2 as D (6 bases). With 5 bases removed from V and 5 bases from J, the gap between germline ends came to 19 bases. Germline V gene sequence: CDR1 MDHEN, CDR2 SYDVKM. This CDR3 spans 16 amino acids. Here the CDR3 DNA reads TGTGCCAGCAGTCCTCAAGGAGGGGCATCAGAAAACATTCAGTACTTC. Translation: CASSPQGGASENIQYF.